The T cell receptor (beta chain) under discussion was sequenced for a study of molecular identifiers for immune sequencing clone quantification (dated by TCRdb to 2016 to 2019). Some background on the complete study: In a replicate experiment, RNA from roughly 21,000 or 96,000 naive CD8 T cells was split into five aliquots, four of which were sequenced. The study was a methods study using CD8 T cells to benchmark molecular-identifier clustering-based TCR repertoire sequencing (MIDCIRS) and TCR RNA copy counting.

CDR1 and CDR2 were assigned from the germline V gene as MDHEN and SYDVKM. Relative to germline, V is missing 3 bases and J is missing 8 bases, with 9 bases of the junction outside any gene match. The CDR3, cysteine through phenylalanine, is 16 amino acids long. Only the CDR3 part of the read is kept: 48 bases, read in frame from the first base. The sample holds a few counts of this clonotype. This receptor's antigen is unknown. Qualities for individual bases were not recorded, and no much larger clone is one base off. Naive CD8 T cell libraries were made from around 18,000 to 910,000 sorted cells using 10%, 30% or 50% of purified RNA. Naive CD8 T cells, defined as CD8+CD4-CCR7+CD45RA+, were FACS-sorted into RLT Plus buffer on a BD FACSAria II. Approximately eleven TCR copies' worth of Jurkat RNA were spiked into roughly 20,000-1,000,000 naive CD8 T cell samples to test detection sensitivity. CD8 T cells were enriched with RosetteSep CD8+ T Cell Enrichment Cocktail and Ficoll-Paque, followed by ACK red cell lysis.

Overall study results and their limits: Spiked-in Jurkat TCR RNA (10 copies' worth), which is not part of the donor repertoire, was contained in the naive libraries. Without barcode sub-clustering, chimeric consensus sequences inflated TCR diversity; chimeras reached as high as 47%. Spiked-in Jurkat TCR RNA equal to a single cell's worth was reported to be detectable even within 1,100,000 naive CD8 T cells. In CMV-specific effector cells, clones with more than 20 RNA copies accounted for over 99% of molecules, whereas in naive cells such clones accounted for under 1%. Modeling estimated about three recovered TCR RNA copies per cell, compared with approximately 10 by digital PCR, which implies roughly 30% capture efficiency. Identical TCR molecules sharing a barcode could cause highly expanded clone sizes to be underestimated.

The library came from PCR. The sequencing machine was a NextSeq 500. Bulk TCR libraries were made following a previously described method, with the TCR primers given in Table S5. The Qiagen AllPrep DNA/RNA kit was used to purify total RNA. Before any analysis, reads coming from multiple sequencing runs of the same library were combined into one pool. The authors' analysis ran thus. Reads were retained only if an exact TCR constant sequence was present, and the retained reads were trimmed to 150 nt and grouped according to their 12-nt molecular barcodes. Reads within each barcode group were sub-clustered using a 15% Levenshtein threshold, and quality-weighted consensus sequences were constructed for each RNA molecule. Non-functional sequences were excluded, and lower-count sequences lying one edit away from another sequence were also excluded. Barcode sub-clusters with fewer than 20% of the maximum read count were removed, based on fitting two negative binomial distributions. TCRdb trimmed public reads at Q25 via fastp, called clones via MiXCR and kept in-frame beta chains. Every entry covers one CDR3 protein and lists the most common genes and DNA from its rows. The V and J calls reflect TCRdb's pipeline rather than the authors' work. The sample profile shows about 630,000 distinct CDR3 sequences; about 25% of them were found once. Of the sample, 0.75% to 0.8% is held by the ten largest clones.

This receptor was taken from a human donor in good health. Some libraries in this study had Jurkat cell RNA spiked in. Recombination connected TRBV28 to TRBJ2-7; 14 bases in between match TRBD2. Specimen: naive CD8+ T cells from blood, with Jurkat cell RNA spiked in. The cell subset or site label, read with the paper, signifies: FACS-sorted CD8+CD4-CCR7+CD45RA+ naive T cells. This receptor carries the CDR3 CASSFRAGLAGEKQYF. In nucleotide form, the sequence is TGTGCCAGCAGTTTCAGGGCGGGACTAGCGGGAGAGAAGCAGTACTTC. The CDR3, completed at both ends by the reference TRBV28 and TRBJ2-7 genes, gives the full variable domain DVKVTQSSRYLVKRTGEKVFLECVQDMDHENMFWYRQDPGLGLRLIYFSYDVKMKEKGDIPEGYSVSREKKERFSLILESASTNQTSMYLCASSFRAGLAGEKQYFGPGTRLTVT.